The entry that follows covers one TCR beta chain sequence. The specificity of this receptor is unknown. Nothing much larger sits one base from this clone, and base qualities are not available. The time point label corresponds to: human tissue collected at research (rapid) autopsy. Over an approximately three-year period, 6 to 8 adult allo-HCT recipients with steroid-refractory GVHD were prospectively enrolled in a research-autopsy study. Every GVHD patient had gastrointestinal GVHD and was given several lines of GVHD-directed therapy, and about five of the GVHD patients also had skin involvement. After a median post-mortem interval of about 9.4 hours, autopsy tissues were collected, including GI sites from esophagus to rectum, liver, skin, and lymphoid organs such as spleen. Each autopsy specimen was cut in two, with one portion flash-frozen in liquid nitrogen and the remainder formalin-fixed, and the outer muscle layers of GI specimens were removed. Genomic DNA was extracted from frozen tissues using the Mag-Bind Blood & Tissue DNA HDQ 96 Kit on a Chemagic 360 or the DNeasy Blood & Tissue Kit. Because of concern about red blood cell contamination, extracted DNA underwent additional purification with the Genomic DNA Clean & Concentrator-25 kit.

The data are from a study of tissue T cells after allogeneic stem cell transplantation (dated by TCRdb to 2021 to 2024). For the wider study: Grafts from donors were received by all GVHD patients, with four grafts being unmodified and three being CD34-selected to deplete T cells. For tissues with multiple samples, a pathologist reviewed H&E sections and gave sequencing priority to samples with histologically apparent lymphocytes. The study profiled TCR beta repertoires across many tissues from research autopsies of patients with and without GVHD, plus mouse models of GVHD. The human arm was conducted as a prospective observational study, and neither blinding nor randomization was performed. The investigation overall reported the following: Few T cell clones were found to be shared across patients, but shared repertoire signatures across patients were revealed in a tissue-specific fashion by motif-based clustering. The patient cohort was small and varied clinically, and sampling depth was recognized as a limitation. Blood and spleen T cells captured only a limited portion of the TCR repertoire detected in tissues, in both patients and mice. Within patients, how anatomically similar the tissues were was a key factor in shaping TCR repertoire composition, regardless of disease or transplant status. The study did not establish which tissue TCRs were alloreactive or antigen-specific, and some clones may have been host cells that persisted.

Measured from the cysteine to the phenylalanine, the CDR3 is 13 residues long. The read is trimmed to its CDR3 DNA, 39 bases read in frame from base 1. The germline V gene (reference sequence) sets CDR1 to LNHDA and CDR2 to SQIVND. The library was built by means of the immunoSEQ multiplex PCR assay. TCRbeta CDR3 sequencing was performed at survey depth by Adaptive Biotechnologies, and CDR3 sequences, V/J genes, productive frequency and template counts were reported. Amplification of TCR beta CDR3 regions started from genomic DNA instead of RNA. As for the authors' bioinformatics: Jensen-Shannon divergence was used to quantify pairwise repertoire overlap between tissues, with a value of 1 indicating complete divergence and a value of 0 indicating identical repertoires. Tissues were clustered by single-linkage agglomerative hierarchical clustering of pairwise JSD values and displayed as dendrograms. GLIPH2 was applied to all patient samples using simulation_depth 1000, kmer_min_depth 3, and cdr3_length_cutoff 8, and only groups with more than two unique CDR3s were retained. A standardized tissue-overlap score was calculated by extrapolating Jaccard GLIPH-group overlap across patients to a standard repertoire size of 1000 clones. Linear mixed-effect models, with tissue included as a fixed effect and individual included as a random effect, were used to assess associations of diversity with clinical or experimental variables. The table comes from immuneACCESS by way of TCRdb, which keeps in-frame sequences with V and J called. Part of the clones is missing from these tables; in studies checked, under half for an unresolved V gene and the rest for unknown reasons. D and trimming were read from the DNA, whereas the V and J calls and clone size are those reported in that table. For this sample there are about 2,700 clones; 55% to 80% appear just once. The ten largest clones represent about 15% of the sample.

The chain is made from TRBV19 and TRBJ1-3, with the D gene call left open. The sample here was descending colon tissue, taken at autopsy. This TCR came from an older male patient with steroid-refractory graft-versus-host disease after an allogeneic stem cell transplant. Some T cells may derive from the graft donor when a transplant has been performed. The bases read TGTGGAGTAGCCCCGGGCTTTGGAAACACCATATATTTT. This is translated as CGVAPGFGNTIYF.